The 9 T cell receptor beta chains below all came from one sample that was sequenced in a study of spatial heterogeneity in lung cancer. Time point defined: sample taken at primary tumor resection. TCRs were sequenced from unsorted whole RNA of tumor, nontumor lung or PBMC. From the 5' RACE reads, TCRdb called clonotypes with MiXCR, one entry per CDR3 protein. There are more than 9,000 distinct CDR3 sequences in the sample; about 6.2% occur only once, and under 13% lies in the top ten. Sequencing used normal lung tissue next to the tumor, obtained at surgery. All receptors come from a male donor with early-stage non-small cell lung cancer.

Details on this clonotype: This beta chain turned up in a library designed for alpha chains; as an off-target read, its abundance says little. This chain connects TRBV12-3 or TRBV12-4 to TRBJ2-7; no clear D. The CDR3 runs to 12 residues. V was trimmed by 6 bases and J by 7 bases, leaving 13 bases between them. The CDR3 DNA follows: TGTGCCAGCAGCCGGCCGAAAGGGGAGCAGTACTTC. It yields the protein CASSRPKGEQYF.

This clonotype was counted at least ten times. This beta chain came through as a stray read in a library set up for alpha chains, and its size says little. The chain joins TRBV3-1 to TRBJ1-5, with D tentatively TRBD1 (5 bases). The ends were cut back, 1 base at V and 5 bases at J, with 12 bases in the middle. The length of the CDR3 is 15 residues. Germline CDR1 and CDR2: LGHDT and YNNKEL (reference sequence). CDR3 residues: CASSQGLRGDQPQHF. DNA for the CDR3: TGTGCCAGCAGCCAAGGTTTGAGGGGCGATCAGCCCCAGCATTTT. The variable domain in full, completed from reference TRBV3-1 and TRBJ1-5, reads DTAVSQTPKYLVTQMGNDKSIKCEQNLGHDTMYWYKQDSKKFLKIMFSYNNKELIINETVPNRFSPKSPDKAHLNLHINSLELGDSAVYFCASSQGLRGDQPQHFGDGTRLSIL.

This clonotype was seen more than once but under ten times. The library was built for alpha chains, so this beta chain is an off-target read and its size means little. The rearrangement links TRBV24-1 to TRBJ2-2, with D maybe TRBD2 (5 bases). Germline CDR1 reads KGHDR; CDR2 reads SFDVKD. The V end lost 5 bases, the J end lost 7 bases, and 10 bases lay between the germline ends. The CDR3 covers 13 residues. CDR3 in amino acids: CATSVSGGGELFF. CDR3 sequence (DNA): TGTGCCACCAGTGTGAGTGGAGGCGGGGAGCTGTTTTTT.

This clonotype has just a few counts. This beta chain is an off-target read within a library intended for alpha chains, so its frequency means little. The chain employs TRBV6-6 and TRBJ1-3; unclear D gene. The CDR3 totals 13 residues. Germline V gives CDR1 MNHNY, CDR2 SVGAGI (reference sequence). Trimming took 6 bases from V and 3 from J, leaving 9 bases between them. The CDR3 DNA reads TGTGCCAGCAGCGGAACAGTTGGAAACACCATATATTTT. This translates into CASSGTVGNTIYF.

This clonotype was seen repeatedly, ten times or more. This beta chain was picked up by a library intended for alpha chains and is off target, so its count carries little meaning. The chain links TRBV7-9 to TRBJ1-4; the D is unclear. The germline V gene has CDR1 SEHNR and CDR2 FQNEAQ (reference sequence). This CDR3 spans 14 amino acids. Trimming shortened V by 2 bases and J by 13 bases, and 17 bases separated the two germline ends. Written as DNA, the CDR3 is TGTGCCAGCAGCTTATCTGGCAGACACCACCGACTGTTTTTT. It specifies CASSLSGRHHRLFF.

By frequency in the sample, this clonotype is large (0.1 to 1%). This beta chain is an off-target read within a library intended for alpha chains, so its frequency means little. The CDR3 DNA reads TGCAGCGTTTCCCCTGGGGGTACCTCCTACAATGAGCAGTTCTTC. The encoded protein is CSVSPGGTSYNEQFF. The genes are TRBV29-1 and TRBJ2-1, with D tentatively TRBD1 or TRBD2 (5 bases each). V lost 5 bases to trimming and J lost 0 bases, with 14 bases between them. The germline CDR1 and CDR2 sequences are SQVTM and ANQGSEA. The CDR3 is 15 amino acids.

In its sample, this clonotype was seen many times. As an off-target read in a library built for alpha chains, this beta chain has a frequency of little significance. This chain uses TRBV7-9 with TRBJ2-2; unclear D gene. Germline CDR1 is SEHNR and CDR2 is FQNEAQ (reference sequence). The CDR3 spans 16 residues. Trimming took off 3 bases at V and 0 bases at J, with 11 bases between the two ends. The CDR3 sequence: CASSLPGRANTGELFF. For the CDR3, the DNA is TGTGCCAGCAGCTTGCCGGGCCGCGCGAACACCGGGGAGCTGTTTTTT.

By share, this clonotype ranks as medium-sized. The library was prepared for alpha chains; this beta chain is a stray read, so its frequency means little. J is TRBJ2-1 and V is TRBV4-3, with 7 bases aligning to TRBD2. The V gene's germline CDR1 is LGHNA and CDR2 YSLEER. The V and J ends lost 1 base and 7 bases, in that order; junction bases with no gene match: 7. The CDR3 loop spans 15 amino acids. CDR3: CASSQVASGGNEQFF. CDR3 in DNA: TGCGCCAGCAGCCAAGTGGCTAGCGGCGGAAATGAGCAGTTCTTC.

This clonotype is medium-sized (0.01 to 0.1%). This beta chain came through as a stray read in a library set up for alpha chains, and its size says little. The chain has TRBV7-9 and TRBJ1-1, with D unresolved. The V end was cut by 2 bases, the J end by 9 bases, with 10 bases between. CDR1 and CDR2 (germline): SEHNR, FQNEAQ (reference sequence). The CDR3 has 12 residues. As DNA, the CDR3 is TGTGCCAGCAGCTTAATGGCAGGCAAAGCTTTCTTT. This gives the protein CASSLMAGKAFF. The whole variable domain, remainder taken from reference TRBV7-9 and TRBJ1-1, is DTGVSQNPRHKITKRGQNVTFRCDPISEHNRLYWYRQTLGQGPEFLTYFQNEAQLEKSRLLSDRFSAERPKGSFSTLEIQRTEQGDSAMYLCASSLMAGKAFFGQGTRLTVV.